This record looks at one T cell receptor beta chain sequence and its context. Its cognate antigen is unknown. Blood samples measuring more than 2 ml were taken per donor. It was from whole blood, with no T cell sorting, that total RNA was isolated. These data originate in a study of monozygotic twins with inflammatory bowel disease. Study-level points and caveats: Telling apart the different T cell subtypes was not possible.

Each of the TCR libraries took 3500 ng of total RNA. TCRdb re-called the 5' RACE reads and catalogs CDR3 proteins one per entry, DNA excluded. Across about 330,000 distinct CDR3 sequences, the top ten clones capture around 2% of the sample. This CDR3 is 12 amino acids long. The source material was blood. The chain has TRBV12-3 or TRBV12-4 and TRBJ2-3. The clonotype comes from a human donor with ulcerative colitis or Crohn's disease, or a healthy co-twin of an affected twin (not recorded which). This CDR3 is CASTQKRDTQYF.